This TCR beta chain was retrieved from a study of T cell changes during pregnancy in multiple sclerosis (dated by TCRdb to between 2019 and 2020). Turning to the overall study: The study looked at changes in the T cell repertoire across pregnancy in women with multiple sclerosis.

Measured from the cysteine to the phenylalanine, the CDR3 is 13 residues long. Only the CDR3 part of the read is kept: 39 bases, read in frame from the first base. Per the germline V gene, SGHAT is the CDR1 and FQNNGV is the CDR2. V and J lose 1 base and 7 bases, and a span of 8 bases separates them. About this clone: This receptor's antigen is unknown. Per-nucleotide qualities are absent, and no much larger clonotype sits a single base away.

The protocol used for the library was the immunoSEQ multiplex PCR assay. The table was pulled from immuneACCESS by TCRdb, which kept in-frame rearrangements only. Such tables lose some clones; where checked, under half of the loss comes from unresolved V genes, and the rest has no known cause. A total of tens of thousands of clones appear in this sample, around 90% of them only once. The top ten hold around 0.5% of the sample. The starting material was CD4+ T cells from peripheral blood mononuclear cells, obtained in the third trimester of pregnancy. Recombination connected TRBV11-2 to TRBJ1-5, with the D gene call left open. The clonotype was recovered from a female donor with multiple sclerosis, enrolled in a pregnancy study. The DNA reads TGTGCCAGCAGCTTAGGCGGGAGGCAGCCCCAGCATTTT. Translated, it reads CASSLGGRQPQHF.